The 26 T cell receptor beta chains reported below all come from one sample, sequenced in a study of CXCR3-negative and CXCR3-positive naive CD8 T cells. The libraries of TRB cDNA were prepared using 5' RACE with UMI labels. Following a re-call of the 5' RACE reads, TCRdb has one entry per CDR3 protein and lacks DNA. The sample includes around 40,000 distinct CDR3 sequences. Sequencing input: memory CD8+ T cells from blood. These TCRs come from a human donor in good health. Some clones in this sample may be carry-over from other donors' samples.

The chain employs TRBV28 and TRBJ1-4; checking the TCRdb D call of TRBD1 is not possible without DNA. This CDR3 has 16 residues. Germline-derived CDR1 and CDR2 are MDHEN and SYDVKM. This CDR3 reads CASSYTPQGPNEKLFF.

The gene calls are TRBV29-1 and TRBJ2-5; absent DNA, TCRdb's TRBD2 call cannot be checked. This CDR3 is built from 14 residues. Germline V gene data show CDR1 as SQVTM and CDR2 as ANQGSEA. CDR3 region: CSVRSSGGQETQYF.

The rearrangement joins TRBV12-2 to TRBJ2-3; the TCRdb D gene call, TRBD1, has no DNA to confirm it. TRBV12-2 is a recognized pseudogene. CDR3 size: 15 residues. The chain's CDR3 is CASRLAKGLTDTQYF.

This chain links TRBV4-2 with TRBJ2-7. Germline V gene data show CDR1 as LGHNA and CDR2 as YNFKEQ. CDR3 length: 14 residues. CDR3 amino acids: CASSQDLGVYEQYF.

The chain uses TRBV6-6 and TRBJ2-7. CDR3 size: 13 residues. The germline gives CDR1 MNHNY, CDR2 SVGAGI (reference sequence). CDR3: CASSYSSDYEQYF.

The gene calls are TRBV18 and TRBJ2-1. The CDR3 totals 13 residues. The germline CDR1 and CDR2 sequences are KGHSH and LQKENI. The CDR3 loop is CASSPKGSNEQFF.

The V gene is TRBV20-1, the J gene TRBJ1-5; as DNA is missing, the TRBD1 call by TCRdb cannot be tested. This CDR3 spans 12 amino acids. Germline assignment: CDR1 DFQATT and CDR2 SNEGSKA (reference sequence). CDR3 in amino acids: CSARKGDQPQHF.

V gene TRBV7-2 combines with J gene TRBJ1-1. Germline assignment: CDR1 SGHTA and CDR2 FQGNSA. The CDR3 consists of 16 residues. The CDR3 sequence is CASSLGQGRLNTEAFF.

The V gene is TRBV13, the J gene TRBJ2-1; TCRdb names TRBD1, which stays unverified in the absence of DNA. CDR1 is PRHDT and CDR2 is FYEKMQ in the germline V gene (reference sequence). This CDR3 contains 12 residues. The CDR3 sequence is CASSSEGVEQFF.

The chain is built from TRBV28 and TRBJ2-3; the D gene TCRdb calls, TRBD2, cannot be checked with no DNA. This CDR3 has 16 amino acids. CDR1 MDHEN and CDR2 SYDVKM come from the germline V gene. The CDR3 reads CASSFVSGGLLDTQYF.

The rearrangement joins TRBV5-1 to TRBJ2-1; checking the TCRdb D call of TRBD2 is not possible without DNA. CDR3 length equals 16 residues. Germline V lookup: CDR1 SGHRS, CDR2 YFSETQ. The CDR3 here is CASSLWTARVWNEQFF.

This chain connects TRBV20-1 to TRBJ2-1; the D call from TCRdb, TRBD2, cannot be confirmed without DNA. The CDR3 consists of 16 residues. Germline-derived CDR1 and CDR2 are DFQATT and SNEGSKA (reference sequence). This chain's CDR3 is CSARDRASIFDNEQFF.

The CDR3 sequence is CSVALLAEGTDTQYF. The rearrangement uses TRBV29-1 and TRBJ2-3; TCRdb gives TRBD2 as the D gene, but with no DNA this cannot be confirmed. Germline lookup yields CDR1 SQVTM and CDR2 ANQGSEA. The CDR3 length is 15 residues.

J is TRBJ2-7 and V is TRBV28. CDR3 length: 14 residues. Germline values: CDR1 MDHEN, CDR2 SYDVKM. The chain's CDR3 is CASSLGSGPYEQYF.

The chain links TRBV15 to TRBJ2-5. CDR3 size: 15 residues. Looked up from germline, CDR1 is LNHNV and CDR2 is YYDKDF (reference sequence). The CDR3 sequence is CATSRERLLQETQYF.

The gene calls are TRBV7-2 and TRBJ1-1; TCRdb's assignment of TRBD1 cannot be checked, as there is no DNA. Germline V CDR1 and CDR2: SGHTA, FQGNSA. This CDR3 is built from 16 residues. CDR3 region: CASSLVPDRAWTEAFF.

This chain links TRBV3-1 with TRBJ2-5. Germline V gives CDR1 LGHDT, CDR2 YNNKEL (reference sequence). This CDR3 has 15 amino acids. CDR3 amino acids: CASSQAAEAQETQYF.

The J gene is TRBJ2-1, the V gene TRBV28. This CDR3 is 15 amino acids long. CDR1 MDHEN and CDR2 SYDVKM come from the germline V gene. The chain's CDR3 is CASSADLRVSNEQFF.

The chain recombines TRBV25-1 with TRBJ1-4. Germline CDR1 MGHDK, CDR2 SYGVNS. The CDR3 is made up of 17 amino acids. The CDR3 spells CASSDPASQGVDEKLFF.

V usage is TRBV21-1 and J usage is TRBJ2-3; with no DNA, the TCRdb D assignment of TRBD2 cannot be verified. TRBV21-1 is classified as a pseudogene. CDR3 size: 17 residues. CDR3 sequence reads: CASSKGSSGPSTDTQYF.

Frequency places this clonotype as medium-sized. This rearrangement joins TRBV6-4 to TRBJ2-2. Per germline, CDR1 MRHNA and CDR2 SNTAGT. CDR3 length equals 14 residues. The CDR3 region is CASSVAATAGELFF.

The chain uses TRBV29-1 and TRBJ2-2. CDR3 length: 13 residues. Germline V CDR1 and CDR2: SQVTM, ANQGSEA. The CDR3: CSVQMENTGELFF.

V is TRBV7-8 and J is TRBJ2-7; with no DNA, the TCRdb D assignment of TRBD1 cannot be verified. This CDR3 spans 17 amino acids. Germline values: CDR1 SGHVS, CDR2 FQNEAQ. This CDR3 reads CASSLVAGESSYYEQYF.

This chain uses TRBV4-2 with TRBJ2-1; TCRdb returns TRBD2, unconfirmable since there is no DNA. The CDR3 contains 16 residues. Germline CDR1 and CDR2: LGHNA and YNFKEQ. CDR3 sequence reads: CASSQEGSSATNEQFF.

This chain connects TRBV12-3 or TRBV12-4 to TRBJ2-7; checking the TCRdb D call of TRBD1 is not possible without DNA. The length of the CDR3 is 14 residues. CDR3 residues: CASNNRGSLYEQYF.

The rearrangement uses TRBV29-1 and TRBJ1-1; with no DNA, the TCRdb D assignment of TRBD1 cannot be verified. The CDR3 contains 16 residues. Germline values: CDR1 SQVTM, CDR2 ANQGSEA. Here the CDR3 reads CSAEDPSGQGGTEAFF.